These 7 T cell receptor beta chains share one sample of origin, sequenced in a study of Ad26.COV2.S vaccination and SARS-CoV-2 variants. Assay: immunoSEQ multiplex PCR; the TCRdb copy retains only in-frame clones and omits some. There are 250,000 or so clones in the sample; roughly 85% occur only once, and just under 3% lies in the top ten. Treatment described: approximately 18 received Ad26.COV2.S at low or high dose, single or two shots; five or six received placebo; per-sample allocation not given. The samples date from day 63 after the first vaccine or placebo injection. The sample here was peripheral blood, taken in a trial of Ad26.COV2.S vaccine versus placebo. The receptors here all came from a person between 18 and 59 years old who received the Ad26.COV2.S COVID-19 vaccine or a placebo.

CDR3 sequence (DNA): TGTGCCAGCACCTCCGAGGGGACCCCGAACACTGAAGCTTTCTTT. As protein: CASTSEGTPNTEAFF. The chain couples TRBV2 to TRBJ1-1, with D possibly being TRBD1 (5 bases). Germline assignment: CDR1 SNHLY and CDR2 FYNNEI. CDR3 length equals 15 residues. Trimming shortened V by 7 bases and J by 1 base, and 16 bases separated the two germline ends.

The V call is TRBV24-1, the J call TRBJ2-5; D is perhaps TRBD2 (6 bases). Trimming cost V 0 bases and J 5 bases, with 12 bases left between them. This CDR3 contains 15 residues. Germline CDR1 and CDR2: KGHDR and SFDVKD. CDR3 sequence: CATSDLNSGLETQYF. In DNA form, the CDR3 reads TGTGCCACCAGTGATTTGAATAGCGGACTCGAGACCCAGTACTTC.

The chain combines TRBV7-2 with TRBJ2-1; TRBD2 is a possible D gene (5 bases). The V end lost 5 bases, the J end lost 9 bases, and 11 bases lay between the germline ends. Germline assignment: CDR1 SGHTA and CDR2 FQGNSA. The length of the CDR3 is 12 residues. In DNA form, the CDR3 reads TGTGCCAGCAGCCCCCTCCGGGGTGAGCAGTTCTTC. This codes for CASSPLRGEQFF.

The chain carries TRBV6-1 and TRBJ2-7; 7 nucleotides agree with TRBD1. Germline V lookup: CDR1 MNHNS, CDR2 SASEGT. This CDR3 region has 14 residues. The ends lost 2 bases at V and 4 bases at J; junction bases unmatched: 5. CDR3 protein: CASSEKGALYEQYV. In nucleotides, the CDR3 is TGTGCCAGCAGTGAAAAGGGGGCGTTATACGAGCAGTACGTC.

The genes are TRBV4-3 and TRBJ2-6; maybe TRBD2 (5 bases). The ends were cut back, 1 base at V and 3 bases at J, with 10 bases in the middle. The CDR3 runs to 16 residues. The germline V gene encodes CDR1 LGHNA and CDR2 YSLEER. CDR3 loop: CASSQGVAGGANVLTF. DNA of the CDR3: TGCGCCAGCAGCCAAGGAGTGGCGGGTGGGGCCAACGTCCTGACTTTC.

This chain uses TRBV30 with TRBJ1-1; D call uncertain. The CDR3 loop spans 12 amino acids. CDR1 is GTSNPN, CDR2 SVGIG, per germline (reference sequence). Between the trimmed V and J ends, which lost 2 bases and 1 base, there was a span of 5 bases. As DNA, the CDR3 is TGTGCCTGGAGTATGCCGAACACTGAAGCTTTCTTT. As protein: CAWSMPNTEAFF.

In this sample, this clone turned up a few times. The chain has TRBV5-5 and TRBJ1-6, with unresolved D. Per the germline V gene, CDR1 is SGHKS and CDR2 is YYEKEE (reference sequence). Trimming cost V 0 bases and J 5 bases, with 9 bases left between them. The CDR3 is made up of 15 amino acids. CDR3 sequence (DNA): TGTGCCAGCAGCTTGGGATATGGCCATAATTCACCCCTCCACTTT. Translated: CASSLGYGHNSPLHF.